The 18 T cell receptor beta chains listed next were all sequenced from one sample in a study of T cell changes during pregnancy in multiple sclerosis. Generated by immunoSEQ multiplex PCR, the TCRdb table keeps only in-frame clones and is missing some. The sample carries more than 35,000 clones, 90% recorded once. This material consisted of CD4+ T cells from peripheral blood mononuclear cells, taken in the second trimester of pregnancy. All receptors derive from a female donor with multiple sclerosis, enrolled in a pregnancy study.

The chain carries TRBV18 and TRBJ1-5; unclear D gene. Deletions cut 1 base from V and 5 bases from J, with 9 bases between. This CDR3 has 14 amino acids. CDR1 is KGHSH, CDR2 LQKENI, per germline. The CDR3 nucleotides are TGTGCCAGCTCACCACGTAAGGACTATCAGCCCCAGCATTTT. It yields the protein CASSPRKDYQPQHF.

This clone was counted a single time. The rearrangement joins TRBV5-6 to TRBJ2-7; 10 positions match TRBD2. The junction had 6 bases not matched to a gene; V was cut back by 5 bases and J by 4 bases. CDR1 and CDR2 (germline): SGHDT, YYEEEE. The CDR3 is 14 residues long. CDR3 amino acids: CASRWSGGVYEQYF. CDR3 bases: TGTGCCAGCAGGTGGAGCGGGGGGGTTTACGAGCAGTACTTC. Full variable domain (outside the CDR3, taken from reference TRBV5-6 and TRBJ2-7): DAGVTQSPTHLIKTRGQQVTLRCSPKSGHDTVSWYQQALGQGPQFIFQYYEEEERQRGNFPDRFSGHQFPNYSSELNVNALLLGDSALYLCASRWSGGVYEQYFGPGTRLTVT.

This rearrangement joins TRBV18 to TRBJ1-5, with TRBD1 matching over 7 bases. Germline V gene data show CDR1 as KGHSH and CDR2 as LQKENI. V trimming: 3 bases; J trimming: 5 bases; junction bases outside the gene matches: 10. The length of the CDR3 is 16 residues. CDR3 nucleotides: TGTGCCAGCTCACCGGAGACAGGGCTAAACCATCAGCCCCAGCATTTT. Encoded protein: CASSPETGLNHQPQHF.

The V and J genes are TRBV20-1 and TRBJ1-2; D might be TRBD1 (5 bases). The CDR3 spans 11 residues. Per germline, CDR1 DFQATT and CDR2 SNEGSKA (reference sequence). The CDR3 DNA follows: TGCAGGGTTAATGCAGGGAACGGCTACACCTTC. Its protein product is CRVNAGNGYTF.

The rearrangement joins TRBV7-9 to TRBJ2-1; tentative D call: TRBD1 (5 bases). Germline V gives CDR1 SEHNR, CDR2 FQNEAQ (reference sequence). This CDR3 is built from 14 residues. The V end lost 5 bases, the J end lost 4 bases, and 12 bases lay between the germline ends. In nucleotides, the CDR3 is TGTGCCAGCAGCCCCCTAGACAGTTACAATGAGCAGTTCTTC. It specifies CASSPLDSYNEQFF.

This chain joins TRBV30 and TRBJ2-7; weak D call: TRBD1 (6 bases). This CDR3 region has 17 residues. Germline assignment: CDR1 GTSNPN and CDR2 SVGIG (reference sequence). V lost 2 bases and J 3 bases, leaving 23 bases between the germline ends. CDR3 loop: CAWSPGTSLVGRYEQYF. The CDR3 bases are TGTGCCTGGAGTCCCGGGACATCTTTGGTGGGTCGCTACGAGCAGTACTTC. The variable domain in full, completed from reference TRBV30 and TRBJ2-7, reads SQTIHQWPATLVQPVGSPLSLECTVEGTSNPNLYWYRQAAGRGLQLLFYSVGIGQISSEVPQNLSASRPQDRQFILSSKKLLLSDSGFYLCAWSPGTSLVGRYEQYFGPGTRLTVT.

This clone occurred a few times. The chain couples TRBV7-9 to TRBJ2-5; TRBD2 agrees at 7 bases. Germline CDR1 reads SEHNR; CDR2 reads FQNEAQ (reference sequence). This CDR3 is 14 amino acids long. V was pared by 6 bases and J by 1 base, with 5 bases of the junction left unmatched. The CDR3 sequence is CASSLGTIQETQYF. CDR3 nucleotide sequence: TGTGCCAGCAGTCTAGGGACTATCCAAGAGACCCAGTACTTC.

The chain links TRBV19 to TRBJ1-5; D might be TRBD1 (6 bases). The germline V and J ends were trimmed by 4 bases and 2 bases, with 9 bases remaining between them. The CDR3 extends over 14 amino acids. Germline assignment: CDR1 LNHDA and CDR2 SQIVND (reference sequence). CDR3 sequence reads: CASSNRAGNQPQHF. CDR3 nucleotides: TGTGCCAGTAGTAACAGGGCGGGCAATCAGCCCCAGCATTTT.

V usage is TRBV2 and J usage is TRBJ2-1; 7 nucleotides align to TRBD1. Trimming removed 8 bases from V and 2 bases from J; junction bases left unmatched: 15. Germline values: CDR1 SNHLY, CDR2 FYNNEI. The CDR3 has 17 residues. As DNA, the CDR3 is TGTGCCAGCCAAATAGGGGGCGTAATTAAGGCCTACAATGAGCAGTTCTTC. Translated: CASQIGGVIKAYNEQFF.

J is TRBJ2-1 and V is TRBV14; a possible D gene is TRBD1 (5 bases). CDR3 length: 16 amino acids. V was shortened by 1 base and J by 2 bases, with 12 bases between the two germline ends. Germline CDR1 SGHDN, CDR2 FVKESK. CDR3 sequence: CASSQVRRVPYNEQFF. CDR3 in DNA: TGTGCCAGCAGCCAAGTACGCAGGGTTCCCTACAATGAGCAGTTCTTC.

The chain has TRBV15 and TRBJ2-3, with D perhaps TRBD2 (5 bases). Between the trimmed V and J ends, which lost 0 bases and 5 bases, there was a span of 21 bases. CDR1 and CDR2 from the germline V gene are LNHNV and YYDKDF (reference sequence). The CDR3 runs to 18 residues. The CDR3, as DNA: TGTGCCACCAGCAGAGAAAGATCCAGCGGCGGAGTTCTAGATACGCAGTATTTT. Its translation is CATSRERSSGGVLDTQYF. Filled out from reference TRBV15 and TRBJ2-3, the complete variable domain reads DAMVIQNPRYQVTQFGKPVTLSCSQTLNHNVMYWYQQKSSQAPKLLFHYYDKDFNNEADTPDNFQSRRPNTSFCFLDIRSPGLGDTAMYLCATSRERSSGGVLDTQYFGPGTRLTVL.

The CDR3 coding sequence is TGTGCCAGCAGTGAAGGAGTTGGCGGGATCAGCTCCTACGAGCAGTACTTC. This gives the protein CASSEGVGGISSYEQYF. The V and J genes are TRBV2 and TRBJ2-7; D might be TRBD2 (6 bases). V gave up 1 base and J gave up 0 bases, with 16 bases separating them. CDR1 is SNHLY and CDR2 is FYNNEI in the germline V gene. CDR3 size: 17 residues.

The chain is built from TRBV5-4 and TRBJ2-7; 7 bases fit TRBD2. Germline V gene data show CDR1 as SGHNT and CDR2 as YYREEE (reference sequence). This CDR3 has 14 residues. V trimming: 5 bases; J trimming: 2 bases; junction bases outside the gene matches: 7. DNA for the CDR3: TGTGCCAGCAGTCAAGGACTAGTGGCCTACGAGCAGTACTTC. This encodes CASSQGLVAYEQYF. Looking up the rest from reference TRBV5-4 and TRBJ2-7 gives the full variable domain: ETGVTQSPTHLIKTRGQQVTLRCSSQSGHNTVSWYQQALGQGPQFIFQYYREEENGRGNFPPRFSGLQFPNYSSELNVNALELDDSALYLCASSQGLVAYEQYFGPGTRLTVT.

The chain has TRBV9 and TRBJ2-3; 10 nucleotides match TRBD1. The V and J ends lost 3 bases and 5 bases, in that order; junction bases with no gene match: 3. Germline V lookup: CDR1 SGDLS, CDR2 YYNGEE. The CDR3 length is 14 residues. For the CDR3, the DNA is TGTGCCAGCAGCGAGGGACAGGGGTTAGATACGCAGTATTTT. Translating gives CASSEGQGLDTQYF.

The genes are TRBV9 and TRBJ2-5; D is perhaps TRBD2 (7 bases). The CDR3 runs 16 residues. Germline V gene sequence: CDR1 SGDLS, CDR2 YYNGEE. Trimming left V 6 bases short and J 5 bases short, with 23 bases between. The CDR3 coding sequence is TGTGCCAGCAACCGTGAAGGCGGGGGCGTTTCGGAGACCCAGTACTTC. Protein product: CASNREGGGVSETQYF.

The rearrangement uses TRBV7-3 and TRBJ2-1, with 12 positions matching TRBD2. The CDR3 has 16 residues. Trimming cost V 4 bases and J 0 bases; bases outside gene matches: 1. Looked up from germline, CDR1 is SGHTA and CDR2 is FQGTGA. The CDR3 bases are TGTGCCAGCAGCTCTAGCGGGGGGGTCTCCTACAATGAGCAGTTCTTC. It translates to CASSSSGGVSYNEQFF. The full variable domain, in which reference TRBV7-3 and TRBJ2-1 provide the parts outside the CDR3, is GAGVSQTPSNKVTEKGKYVELRCDPISGHTALYWYRQSLGQGPEFLIYFQGTGAADDSGLPNDRFFAVRPEGSVSTLKIQRTERGDSAVYLCASSSSGGVSYNEQFFGPGTRLTVL.

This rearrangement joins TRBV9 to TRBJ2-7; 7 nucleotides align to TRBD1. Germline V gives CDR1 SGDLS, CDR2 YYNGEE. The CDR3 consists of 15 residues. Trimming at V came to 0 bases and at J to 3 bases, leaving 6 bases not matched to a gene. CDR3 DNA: TGTGCCAGCAGCGTAGCCCCTGGGACAGACTACGAGCAGTACTTC. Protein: CASSVAPGTDYEQYF.

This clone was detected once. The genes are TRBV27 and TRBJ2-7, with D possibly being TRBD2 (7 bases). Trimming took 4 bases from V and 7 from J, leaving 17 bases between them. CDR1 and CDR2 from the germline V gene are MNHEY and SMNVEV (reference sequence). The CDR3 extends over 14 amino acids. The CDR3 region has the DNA TGTGCCAGCAGTTCTACAGGGAGGGTTATTGAGCAGTACTTC. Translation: CASSSTGRVIEQYF.